These T cell receptor beta chains were read from a single sample in a study of T-cell reconstitution after alpha-beta-depleted transplantation in children. TCRdb re-called the PCR reads through MiXCR, storing one row per CDR3 protein. The sample carries roughly 340,000 distinct CDR3 sequences, 15% to 20% recorded once. The sample was PBMCs, mostly from graft donor cells, taken 360 days after TCRalphabeta/CD19-depleted stem cell transplant. Every receptor here comes from a male patient aged 2 to 9 who had a stem cell transplant for acute lymphoblastic leukemia, so the T cells may come from the graft donor. Each CDR3 is given with its conserved first and last residue. A D gene is named only where the DNA matches it firmly. Clone sizes are given selectively: once, few, many, or a class where the clone is expanded.

v_gene: TRBV4-1
len: 15
j_gene: TRBJ2-7
d_gene: TRBD2
abundance: once
CDR3aa: CASSPEAGEDYEQYF
CDR3nt: TGCGCCAGCAGCCCGGAAGCGGGAGAAGACTACGAGCAGTACTTC

v_gene: TRBV9
len: 15
j_gene: TRBJ2-1
d_gene: NA
abundance: few
CDR3aa: CASTPPGSGYNEQFF
CDR3nt: TGTGCCAGCACCCCCCCCGGTAGCGGTTACAATGAGCAGTTCTTC

v_gene: TRBV5-1
len: 14
j_gene: TRBJ1-1
d_gene: NA
abundance: NA
CDR3aa: CASRAGEINTEAFF
CDR3nt: TGCGCCAGCAGGGCCGGGGAGATTAACACTGAAGCTTTCTTT

v_gene: TRBV12-3/TRBV12-4
len: 15
j_gene: TRBJ2-7
d_gene: TRBD1
abundance: NA
CDR3aa: CASSFRGTGHYEEYF
CDR3nt: TGTGCCAGCAGTTTTAGGGGGACAGGGCACTACGAGGAGTACTTC

v_gene: TRBV18
len: 14
j_gene: TRBJ2-7
d_gene: TRBD1
abundance: few
CDR3aa: CASSARDRAAEQYF
CDR3nt: TGTGCCAGCTCGGCCCGGGACAGGGCGGCGGAGCAGTACTTC

v_gene: TRBV5-1
len: 14
j_gene: TRBJ2-7
d_gene: NA
abundance: many
CDR3aa: CASSLIGGALEQYF
CDR3nt: TGCGCCAGCAGCTTGATAGGGGGGGCCCTCGAGCAGTACTTC

v_gene: TRBV5-1
len: 16
j_gene: TRBJ1-1
d_gene: NA
abundance: NA
CDR3aa: CASSLGQGRVNTEAFF
CDR3nt: TGCGCCAGCAGCTTGGGGCAGGGGAGGGTGAACACTGAAGCTTTCTTT

v_gene: TRBV11-2
len: 15
j_gene: TRBJ1-5
d_gene: NA
abundance: NA
CDR3aa: CASSLGHTSNQPQHF
CDR3nt: TGTGCCAGCAGCTTAGGGCATACAAGCAATCAGCCCCAGCATTTT

v_gene: TRBV12-3/TRBV12-4
len: 18
j_gene: TRBJ2-7
d_gene: TRBD2
abundance: few
CDR3aa: CASSPSGGWGLANYEQYF
CDR3nt: TGTGCCAGCAGTCCCTCGGGGGGTTGGGGACTAGCGAACTACGAGCAGTACTTC

v_gene: TRBV18
len: 15
j_gene: TRBJ1-1
d_gene: TRBD1
abundance: few
CDR3aa: CASSPRTGEGTEAFF
CDR3nt: TGTGCCAGCTCACCGAGGACAGGGGAGGGCACTGAAGCTTTCTTT

v_gene: TRBV12-3/TRBV12-4
len: 15
j_gene: TRBJ2-5
d_gene: TRBD1
abundance: few
CDR3aa: CASSSDRGHRETQYF
CDR3nt: TGTGCCAGCAGTTCGGACAGGGGGCATAGAGAGACCCAGTACTTC

v_gene: TRBV12-3/TRBV12-4
len: 12
j_gene: TRBJ1-4
d_gene: NA
abundance: once
CDR3aa: CASTPDLVKLFF
CDR3nt: TGTGCCAGCACCCCAGACCTGGTAAAACTGTTTTTT

v_gene: TRBV6-2/TRBV6-3
len: 13
j_gene: TRBJ1-5
d_gene: NA
abundance: many
CDR3aa: CASRADSNQPQHF
CDR3nt: TGTGCCAGCAGGGCGGATAGCAATCAGCCCCAGCATTTT

v_gene: TRBV6-1
len: 13
j_gene: TRBJ1-1
d_gene: NA
abundance: NA
CDR3aa: CASSPNPRGEAFF
CDR3nt: TGTGCCAGCAGCCCTAACCCCAGGGGTGAAGCTTTCTTT

v_gene: TRBV11-1
len: 19
j_gene: TRBJ1-3
d_gene: NA
abundance: NA
CDR3aa: CASSFPGYPSPVSGNTIYF
CDR3nt: TGTGCCAGCAGCTTCCCGGGGTACCCATCTCCCGTCTCTGGAAACACCATATATTTT

v_gene: TRBV30
len: 14
j_gene: TRBJ2-7
d_gene: TRBD2
abundance: few
CDR3aa: CAWSNSGTSYEQYF
CDR3nt: TGTGCCTGGAGTAATAGCGGGACCTCCTACGAGCAGTACTTC

v_gene: TRBV27
len: 11
j_gene: TRBJ2-1
d_gene: NA
abundance: few
CDR3aa: CASSSTYEQFF
CDR3nt: TGTGCCAGCAGTTCAACTTATGAGCAGTTCTTC

v_gene: TRBV9
len: 15
j_gene: TRBJ2-5
d_gene: NA
abundance: NA
CDR3aa: CASSEGGRQRETQYF
CDR3nt: TGTGCCAGCAGCGAGGGGGGTAGACAGCGAGAGACCCAGTACTTC

v_gene: TRBV12-3/TRBV12-4
len: 14
j_gene: TRBJ2-5
d_gene: TRBD1
abundance: few
CDR3aa: CASSEGTGQETQYF
CDR3nt: TGTGCCAGCAGTGAGGGGACAGGGCAAGAGACCCAGTACTTC

v_gene: TRBV9
len: 14
j_gene: TRBJ2-7
d_gene: NA
abundance: NA
CDR3aa: CASSAGNRAAEQYF
CDR3nt: TGTGCCAGCAGCGCAGGGAACAGGGCCGCCGAGCAGTACTTC

v_gene: TRBV28
len: 15
j_gene: TRBJ2-5
d_gene: TRBD1
abundance: NA
CDR3aa: CASSLLDRRTQTQYF
CDR3nt: TGTGCCAGCAGTTTATTGGACAGGAGGACCCAAACTCAGTACTTC

v_gene: TRBV28
len: 15
j_gene: TRBJ1-5
d_gene: NA
abundance: NA
CDR3aa: CASRPPGLSNQPQHF
CDR3nt: TGTGCCAGCAGACCACCGGGACTTAGCAATCAGCCCCAGCATTTT

v_gene: TRBV29-1
len: 11
j_gene: TRBJ1-4
d_gene: NA
abundance: NA
CDR3aa: CSVGRAEKLFF
CDR3nt: TGCAGCGTTGGGCGGGCCGAAAAACTGTTTTTT